These 2 T cell receptor beta chains originate from one sample sequenced in a study of blood T cell repertoires in COVID-19. Assay: immunoSEQ multiplex PCR; the TCRdb copy retains only in-frame clones and omits some. The sample records some 390,000 clones, roughly 90% being singletons. The source material was peripheral blood. The receptors stem from a woman between 40 and 50 years old with COVID-19, enrolled during active disease.

To note about this clone: The same CDR3 can be traced to other DNA sequences in this sample. The rearrangement links TRBV7-2 to TRBJ2-1; D is unresolved. CDR1 and CDR2 from the germline V gene are SGHTA and FQGNSA. Trimming cost V 2 bases and J 6 bases, with 5 bases left between them. The CDR3 is 12 residues long. In nucleotides, the CDR3 is TGTGCCAGCAGCTTAAGAGGCAATGAGCAGTTCTTC. This codes for CASSLRGNEQFF.

This clone has only a few counts. The chain links TRBV30 to TRBJ1-6; TRBD1 matches at 7 bases. CDR3 length: 17 residues. V shed 5 bases, J shed 9 bases, and the junction held 19 bases outside the gene matches. The germline CDR1 and CDR2 sequences are GTSNPN and SVGIG (reference sequence). The CDR3 reads CAWSSGQTGRSGSPLHF. The CDR3 bases are TGTGCCTGGTCCTCGGGACAGACGGGTAGGAGTGGTTCACCCCTCCACTTT.